The 19 T cell receptor beta chains below all came from one sample that was sequenced in a study of T-cell reconstitution after alpha-beta-depleted transplantation in children. As it was prepared, the TCRbeta library received unique molecular identifiers. TCRdb fed the PCR reads into MiXCR, producing one record per CDR3 protein. The sample holds fewer than 750,000 distinct CDR3 sequences, under 30% seen once. Sequences were derived from PBMCs, mostly from graft donor cells, sampled 360 days after TCRalphabeta/CD19-depleted stem cell transplant. These receptors were collected from a boy younger than two who had a stem cell transplant for acute myeloid leukemia, so the T cells may come from the graft donor.

The sample holds a few counts of this clonotype. Here the CDR3 reads CAISEPGPQIWRGEQFF. Written as DNA, the CDR3 is TGTGCCATCAGTGAGCCCGGCCCCCAGATATGGCGGGGGGAGCAGTTCTTC. The gene calls are TRBV10-3 and TRBJ2-1; 7 bases line up with TRBD2. Looked up from germline, CDR1 is ENHRY and CDR2 is SYGVKD. V trimming: 2 bases; J trimming: 10 bases; junction bases outside the gene matches: 17. The CDR3 extends over 17 amino acids.

The chain couples TRBV29-1 to TRBJ1-2; TRBD1 might be the D (6 bases). CDR1 SQVTM and CDR2 ANQGSEA come from the germline V gene. There are 13 residues in the CDR3. Trimming took off 4 bases at V and 3 bases at J, with 12 bases between the two ends. In nucleotides, the CDR3 is TGCAGCGTTGGCGGGGGGCGCGACTATGGCTACACCTTC. It codes for CSVGGGRDYGYTF.

This chain joins TRBV11-2 and TRBJ2-5; 14 nucleotides agree with TRBD2. Germline V gene lookup returns CDR1 SGHAT and CDR2 FQNNGV. J gave up 2 bases and V 0 bases, and 11 bases lay outside the gene matches. The CDR3 is made up of 20 amino acids. This CDR3 reads CASSLDRWGLAGERQETQYF. The CDR3 DNA reads TGTGCCAGCAGCTTAGACCGGTGGGGACTAGCGGGGGAGAGGCAAGAGACCCAGTACTTC.

The V call is TRBV6-2 or TRBV6-3, the J call TRBJ2-1; the D gene is possibly TRBD2 (6 bases). CDR1 is MNHEY and CDR2 is SVGEGT in the germline V gene. V shed 7 bases and J shed 6 bases, with 16 bases lying between them. This CDR3 has 14 residues. The CDR3 DNA is TGTGCCAGCACCAAGTGGGACTCTTTCAATGAGCAGTTCTTC. Translation: CASTKWDSFNEQFF.

This clonotype appeared a few times. V and J are TRBV20-1 and TRBJ2-2; TRBD2 aligns across 7 bases. This CDR3 spans 16 amino acids. The V and J ends lost 6 bases and 3 bases, in that order; junction bases with no gene match: 13. Germline loops: CDR1 DFQATT, CDR2 SNEGSKA (reference sequence). In DNA, the CDR3 is TGCAGTGCCACCCGCGGCGGGAGAAAACACACCGGGGAGCTGTTTTTT. As protein: CSATRGGRKHTGELFF.

This clonotype was counted only a few times. CDR3 region: CASGVDSYEQYF. The CDR3 DNA is TGCGCCAGCGGTGTAGACTCCTACGAGCAGTACTTC. The gene calls are TRBV5-1 and TRBJ2-7; no clear D. Trimming took 7 bases from V and 0 from J, leaving 8 bases between them. In germline, CDR1 is SGHRS, CDR2 YFSETQ. This CDR3 has 12 residues. The full variable domain, rest sourced from reference TRBV5-1 and TRBJ2-7, is KAGVTQTPRYLIKTRGQQVTLSCSPISGHRSVSWYQQTPGQGLQFLFEYFSETQRNKGNFPGRFSGRQFSNSRSEMNVSTLELGDSALYLCASGVDSYEQYFGPGTRLTVT.

CDR3: CASSLPLGQNEQFF. CDR3 nucleotides: TGTGCCAGCAGTTTGCCTCTTGGGCAGAATGAGCAGTTCTTC. This chain uses TRBV12-3 or TRBV12-4 with TRBJ2-1; no clear D. The length of the CDR3 is 14 residues. V lost 3 bases, J lost 7 bases, and 13 bases lay in between.

The V and J genes are TRBV27 and TRBJ2-3; 8 bases fit TRBD2. V trimming: 5 bases; J trimming: 12 bases; junction bases outside the gene matches: 16. Germline CDR1 is MNHEY and CDR2 is SMNVEV (reference sequence). The CDR3 runs 15 residues. CDR3 amino acids: CASSDAQRGPQRQYF. The CDR3 DNA is TGTGCCAGCAGTGACGCCCAGCGGGGGCCACAGCGTCAGTATTTT.

This chain uses TRBV20-1 with TRBJ2-2, with D perhaps given as TRBD1 or TRBD2 (6 bases each). The CDR3 contains 16 residues. Germline assignment: CDR1 DFQATT and CDR2 SNEGSKA (reference sequence). V lost 3 bases, J lost 4 bases, and 18 bases lay in between. The CDR3 DNA reads as TGCAGTGCTAGGGGAAACGGGGGCCTGATCACCGGGGAGCTGTTTTTT. This encodes CSARGNGGLITGELFF.

Many counts were recorded for this clonotype. The DNA is omitted, as the CDR3 cannot be located on it reliably, and the CDR3 follows TCRdb's listing. The rearrangement uses TRBV12-3 or TRBV12-4 and TRBJ2-3; the table's D call TRBD2 went unverified against the DNA. The CDR3 region is 15 residues in length, termini included. The CDR3 loop reads CASSFLAVLTDTQYF.

This clonotype was seen ten or more times. The chain employs TRBV4-3 and TRBJ2-7; D is undetermined. V lost 2 bases and J lost 3, with 14 bases in between. Germline assignment: CDR1 LGHNA and CDR2 YSLEER. The CDR3 length is 15 residues. In nucleotides, the CDR3 is TGCGCCAGCAGCCAAATGTGGCACAGTAACTACGAGCAGTACTTC. Protein sequence: CASSQMWHSNYEQYF.

The rearrangement joins TRBV4-1 to TRBJ2-1; TRBD2 aligns across 15 bases. Germline V lookup: CDR1 MGHRA, CDR2 YSYEKL. CDR3 length equals 20 residues. V dropped 3 bases and J dropped 0; count of bases not matched to a gene: 9. CDR3 protein: CASSHRPGTSGGYSYNEQFF. CDR3 nucleotide sequence: TGCGCCAGCAGCCATCGACCCGGGACTAGCGGGGGGTACTCCTACAATGAGCAGTTCTTC.

This clonotype has just a few counts. The gene calls are TRBV6-2 or TRBV6-3 and TRBJ1-2; 8 bases line up with TRBD1. From germline, CDR1 is MNHEY and CDR2 SVGEGT. The CDR3 length is 20 residues. J gave up 3 bases and V 0 bases, and 18 bases lay outside the gene matches. The CDR3 here is CASSYSNRRQGASGHYGYTF. In DNA, the CDR3 is TGTGCCAGCAGTTACTCGAACAGGAGGCAGGGGGCCTCGGGGCACTATGGCTACACCTTC.

This clonotype has at least ten counts. CDR3 sequence reads: CASSPGGGEDTQYF. The DNA of the CDR3 is TGCGCCAGCAGCCCCGGGGGGGGCGAAGATACGCAGTATTTT. The chain uses TRBV5-1 and TRBJ2-3; 8 bases are a match to TRBD2. Germline CDR1 is SGHRS and CDR2 is YFSETQ. J lost 5 bases, V lost 4 bases, and 6 bases had no gene match. The CDR3 covers 14 residues.

This clonotype showed up many times. CDR3 amino acids: CASSSPGDRYNEQFF. DNA for the CDR3: TGTGCCAGCAGTTCCCCCGGTGACAGGTACAATGAGCAGTTCTTC. The V gene is TRBV12-3 or TRBV12-4, the J gene TRBJ2-1; the D gene is possibly TRBD1 (6 bases). This CDR3 is 15 amino acids long. The V gene lost 4 bases and the J gene lost 4 bases, with 14 bases spanning the gap.

This clonotype was picked up a small number of times. The rearrangement joins TRBV20-1 to TRBJ1-1; 7 nucleotides agree with TRBD1. The trim removed 6 bases at V and 5 bases at J, leaving 6 bases unmatched. Germline CDR1 and CDR2: DFQATT and SNEGSKA (reference sequence). The CDR3 has 12 residues. This chain's CDR3 is CSAWPGGTEAFF. In DNA form, the CDR3 reads TGCAGTGCGTGGCCAGGGGGGACTGAAGCTTTCTTT.

This clonotype was seen repeatedly, ten times or more. The V gene is TRBV20-1, the J gene TRBJ2-1; 7 nucleotides match TRBD2. The CDR3 length is 17 residues. The germline CDR1 and CDR2 sequences are DFQATT and SNEGSKA (reference sequence). The J segment lost 8 bases and the V segment lost 3 bases, leaving 19 bases of the junction unmatched. The CDR3 sequence is CSASEGRDSTLMDEQFF. The CDR3 DNA sequence: TGCAGTGCTAGTGAGGGGAGGGACTCAACTTTAATGGATGAGCAGTTCTTC.

There are many counts of this clonotype. This sequence joins TRBV21-1 and TRBJ1-1. TRBV21-1 represents a pseudogene. The CDR3 sequence is 17 residues long. CDR3 amino acids: CASSSFGGRVRSTEAFF. The CDR3 DNA sequence: TGTGCCAGCAGCTCCTTTGGGGGGAGGGTGCGGAGCACTGAAGCTTTCTTT.

In its sample, this clonotype was seen many times. The gene calls are TRBV12-3 or TRBV12-4 and TRBJ1-6; D is ambiguous. V shed 5 bases and J shed 10 bases, with 9 bases lying between them. The CDR3 runs to 12 residues. The CDR3 DNA reads as TGTGCCAGCAGTCTCGGTTGGTCACCCCTCCACTTT. Its protein is CASSLGWSPLHF.